The 14 T cell receptor beta chains below come from one sample, sequenced in a study of CD8 T cells in ankylosing spondylitis. MiXCR, run by TCRdb on the 5' RACE reads, gives a single entry per CDR3 protein. The repertoire consists of 340,000 or so distinct CDR3 sequences, with about 15% occurring once and the leading ten covering about 1.1%. The material sequenced was blood, either unsorted or a sorted T cell fraction (not recorded which). These receptors came from a male donor with ankylosing spondylitis or in good health (not recorded which).

This clonotype appeared a few times. The gene calls are TRBV18 and TRBJ1-1; D remains ambiguous. Germline V gene data show CDR1 as KGHSH and CDR2 as LQKENI. V lost 3 bases, J lost 1 base, and 12 bases lay in between. CDR3 length: 15 amino acids. CDR3: CASSPSPHGNTEAFF. The CDR3 DNA sequence: TGTGCCAGCTCACCCAGTCCGCACGGGAACACTGAAGCTTTCTTT.

The V gene is TRBV5-1, the J gene TRBJ2-3; 13 bases map to TRBD2. This CDR3 is 17 amino acids long. V lost 3 bases and J lost 4; bases outside the gene matches: 8. Germline-derived CDR1 and CDR2 are SGHRS and YFSETQ. CDR3 nucleotides: TGCGCCAGCAGCTCCACTAGCGGGAGGGCCGTGGCAGATACGCAGTATTTT. It translates to CASSSTSGRAVADTQYF.

The V gene is TRBV6-1, the J gene TRBJ2-2, with 15 bases identical to TRBD2. The CDR3 totals 17 residues. CDR1 and CDR2 from the germline V gene are MNHNS and SASEGT. With 5 bases clipped from V and 4 bases from J, the junction kept 5 bases outside the gene matches. DNA for the CDR3: TGTGCCAGCAGTCGGGGACTAGCGGGAGGCGGCACCGGGGAGCTGTTTTTT. The encoded protein is CASSRGLAGGGTGELFF.

This clonotype was observed a handful of times. The gene calls are TRBV2 and TRBJ2-3; perhaps TRBD2 as D (6 bases). CDR1 SNHLY and CDR2 FYNNEI come from the germline V gene. The V and J ends lost 4 bases and 5 bases respectively, with 16 bases between them. The CDR3 loop spans 15 amino acids. CDR3 nucleotides: TGTGCCAGCAGTGGGGACGGGGGAGGTGGAGATACGCAGTATTTT. Protein sequence: CASSGDGGGGDTQYF.

This clonotype occurred a few times. The gene calls are TRBV3-1 and TRBJ2-1; TRBD2 aligns across 9 bases. After removal of 0 bases from V and 10 bases from J, the junction contained 13 bases not matched to a gene. The CDR3 length is 17 residues. Germline V CDR1 and CDR2: LGHDT, YNNKEL (reference sequence). The CDR3 coding sequence is TGTGCCAGCAGCCAAGATCAGGGCGGGAGGGCCCGCAGGGAGCAGTTCTTC. As protein: CASSQDQGGRARREQFF.

This clonotype was observed a handful of times. The rearrangement links TRBV12-3 or TRBV12-4 to TRBJ1-1, with D tentatively TRBD1 (5 bases). V lost 4 bases to trimming and J lost 2 bases, with 11 bases between them. The CDR3 is made up of 14 amino acids. In DNA form, the CDR3 reads TGTGCCAGCAGTTCCCGACAGTATAACACTGAAGCTTTCTTT. Translation: CASSSRQYNTEAFF.

In its sample, this clonotype was seen a few times. The gene calls are TRBV5-5 and TRBJ2-3; D may correspond to TRBD1 or TRBD2 (5 bases each). With 3 bases removed from V and 2 bases from J, the gap between germline ends came to 13 bases. The CDR3 extends over 15 amino acids. The germline V gene has CDR1 SGHKS and CDR2 YYEKEE (reference sequence). CDR3 sequence reads: CASSSAGGVTDTQYF. In DNA form, the CDR3 reads TGTGCCAGCAGCTCCGCTGGGGGAGTCACAGATACGCAGTATTTT.

The chain links TRBV7-2 to TRBJ2-2; no reliable D call. Germline CDR1 is SGHTA and CDR2 is FQGNSA. The CDR3 extends over 15 amino acids. Trimming stripped 1 base from V and 1 base from J, with 7 bases between. The CDR3 region has the DNA TGTGCCAGCAGCTTAGAGAGGAGGAACACCGGGGAGCTGTTTTTT. Protein product: CASSLERRNTGELFF.

This clonotype was seen ten or more times. V usage is TRBV9 and J usage is TRBJ2-1; tentative D call: TRBD1 (6 bases). The CDR3 consists of 15 residues. Germline V gene lookup returns CDR1 SGDLS and CDR2 YYNGEE. Trimming took off 0 bases at V and 3 bases at J, with 10 bases between the two ends. The CDR3 DNA reads TGTGCCAGCAGCGTAGCAGGCAGGGGCTACAATGAGCAGTTCTTC. This sequence encodes CASSVAGRGYNEQFF.

This clonotype has just a few counts. CDR3 nucleotides: TGTGCCAGCCAGACTTCTAGATGGGAGACCCAGTACTTC. Translating gives CASQTSRWETQYF. This chain joins TRBV12-3 or TRBV12-4 and TRBJ2-5; D is ambiguous. The CDR3 is 13 residues long. With 8 bases removed from V and 5 bases from J, the gap between germline ends came to 15 bases.

The rearrangement uses TRBV5-1 and TRBJ2-7; 8 positions match TRBD1. Trimming at V came to 3 bases and at J to 5 bases, leaving 13 bases not matched to a gene. The CDR3 extends over 16 amino acids. CDR1 and CDR2 (germline): SGHRS, YFSETQ. The CDR3 spells CASSWETGDQVNEQYF. The CDR3, as DNA: TGCGCCAGCAGCTGGGAGACAGGGGATCAGGTCAACGAGCAGTACTTC.

In DNA, the CDR3 is TGTGCCAGCAGCCCCCCGCCAGGGATCAAGGCCTACGAGCAGTACTTC. It yields the protein CASSPPPGIKAYEQYF. The rearrangement links TRBV7-9 to TRBJ2-7; maybe TRBD1 (5 bases). Trimming left V 5 bases short and J 2 bases short, with 19 bases between. In germline, CDR1 is SEHNR, CDR2 FQNEAQ (reference sequence). The length of the CDR3 is 16 residues.

In regard to this clonotype: One end of the junction does not line up with germline, which may come from a read error. V gene TRBV27 combines with J gene TRBJ2-6; TRBD1 is a possible D gene (6 bases). The CDR3 is 15 amino acids. Germline V gene lookup returns CDR1 MNHEY and CDR2 SMNVEV (reference sequence). CDR3 coding DNA: TGTGCCAGCAGGGAGCAGGGGTTTGGGACCAACGTCCTGACTTTC. Its protein product is CASREQGFGTNVLTF.

This clonotype was detected only a few times. This chain joins TRBV12-3 or TRBV12-4 and TRBJ1-2, with no clear D. Trimming removed 1 base from V and 8 bases from J, with 11 bases in between. CDR3 size: 13 residues. The chain's CDR3 is CASSLEGIRGYTF. CDR3 coding DNA: TGTGCCAGCAGTTTAGAGGGAATTCGCGGCTACACCTTC.